These 18 T cell receptor beta chains came from one sample sequenced in a study of CD8+ T cells in alopecia areata. Indicated treatment: oral pan-JAK inhibitor, 5-10 mg twice daily. Extracted from the samples, RNA was reverse transcribed into cDNA to serve as the sequencing template. Sequencing was performed with immunoSEQ multiplex PCR; in TCRdb, only in-frame clones are kept and a portion is missing. The sample consists of approximately 220,000 clones, more than 30% of them appearing once. Sequences were derived from CD4+ T cells sorted from blood, sampled at approximately week 30, from a patient treated with tofacitinib. The origin of the receptors is a human donor with alopecia areata.

V is TRBV6-5 and J is TRBJ2-2; TRBD1 might be the D (6 bases). Between the trimmed V and J ends, which lost 6 bases and 4 bases, there was a span of 6 bases. The CDR3 spans 12 residues. Germline loops: CDR1 MNHEY, CDR2 SVGAGI. The CDR3 loop is CASRTGTGELFF. For the CDR3, the DNA is TGTGCCAGCAGGACAGGCACCGGGGAGCTGTTTTTT.

This clone was recorded a few times. The J gene is TRBJ1-1, the V gene TRBV5-6; perhaps TRBD1 as D (5 bases). V was pared by 0 bases and J by 11 bases, with 14 bases between. CDR1 SGHDT and CDR2 YYEEEE come from the germline V gene. CDR3 length equals 13 residues. The CDR3 region is CASSLGTIRGAFF. DNA of the CDR3: TGTGCCAGCAGCTTGGGAACCATACGGGGGGCTTTCTTT.

The chain employs TRBV29-1 and TRBJ1-5; unclear D gene. Trimming pared 4 bases from V and 4 bases from J, leaving 11 bases between. This CDR3 is 13 amino acids long. CDR1 and CDR2 (germline): SQVTM, ANQGSEA. Here the CDR3 reads CSVVAGWNQPQHF. The DNA of the CDR3 is TGCAGCGTTGTGGCGGGGTGGAATCAGCCCCAGCATTTT.

The chain links TRBV6-1 to TRBJ1-1; D unclear. The germline gives CDR1 MNHNS, CDR2 SASEGT. Trimming took off 2 bases at V and 1 base at J, with 11 bases between the two ends. The CDR3 extends over 15 amino acids. The CDR3 loop is CASSERDLANTEAFF. The CDR3 DNA is TGTGCCAGCAGTGAAAGGGATTTGGCGAACACTGAAGCTTTCTTT.

This rearrangement joins TRBV19 to TRBJ2-7, with TRBD1 identical over 8 bases. CDR3 length equals 14 residues. From germline, CDR1 is LNHDA and CDR2 SQIVND (reference sequence). After removal of 5 bases from V and 6 bases from J, the junction contained 9 bases not matched to a gene. The CDR3 sequence is CASSVSGTGVEQYF. As DNA, the CDR3 is TGTGCCAGTAGTGTCTCCGGGACAGGAGTCGAGCAGTACTTC.

This clone has just a few counts. This rearrangement joins TRBV5-1 to TRBJ2-7; D may match TRBD1 or TRBD2 (5 bases each). Germline V gene data show CDR1 as SGHRS and CDR2 as YFSETQ. The V and J ends lost 1 base and 6 bases respectively, with 8 bases between them. The CDR3 runs to 12 residues. For the CDR3, the DNA is TGCGCCAGCAGCTTGCCTGGGACCGAGCAGTACTTC. Protein sequence: CASSLPGTEQYF.

CDR3 residues: CASSGWAGPDTQYF. The CDR3 region has the DNA TGTGCCAGCAGCGGTTGGGCAGGGCCAGATACGCAGTATTTT. The V gene is TRBV21-1, the J gene TRBJ2-3; TRBD1 is the table's D call, not checked against the DNA. TRBV21-1 corresponds to a pseudogene. The CDR3 contains 14 residues.

For this clone: Other nucleotide sequences from this sample produce the same CDR3. This chain joins TRBV6-1 and TRBJ2-3, with D possibly being TRBD1 (6 bases). V was clipped by 5 bases and J by 1 base, with 10 bases between them. Germline assignment: CDR1 MNHNS and CDR2 SASEGT. The CDR3 runs to 14 residues. The CDR3 bases are TGTGCCAGCAGTCCCCGACAGGGCACAGATACGCAGTATTTT. It yields the protein CASSPRQGTDTQYF.

The V gene is TRBV5-1, the J gene TRBJ1-1; D is unclear. The CDR3 spans 13 residues. Trimming pared 4 bases from V and 11 bases from J, leaving 18 bases between. CDR1 and CDR2 (germline): SGHRS, YFSETQ. DNA of the CDR3: TGCGCCAGCAGCCACGCGGAGGCCTTAGGGGCTTTCTTT. Protein product: CASSHAEALGAFF. The full variable domain, completed using reference TRBV5-1 and TRBJ1-1, is KAGVTQTPRYLIKTRGQQVTLSCSPISGHRSVSWYQQTPGQGLQFLFEYFSETQRNKGNFPGRFSGRQFSNSRSEMNVSTLELGDSALYLCASSHAEALGAFFGQGTRLTVV.

The chain couples TRBV7-3 to TRBJ2-1; 9 bases match TRBD2. This CDR3 has 16 amino acids. J gave up 11 bases and V 1 base, and 12 bases lay outside the gene matches. From germline, CDR1 is SGHTA and CDR2 FQGTGA. The CDR3 nucleotides read TGTGCCAGCAGCTTAAAAGCGGGGGGCATGACGAATAAGCAGTTCTTC. It is translated as CASSLKAGGMTNKQFF. The full variable domain, rest sourced from reference TRBV7-3 and TRBJ2-1, is GAGVSQTPSNKVTEKGKYVELRCDPISGHTALYWYRQSLGQGPEFLIYFQGTGAADDSGLPNDRFFAVRPEGSVSTLKIQRTERGDSAVYLCASSLKAGGMTNKQFFGPGTRLTVL.

The genes are TRBV5-4 and TRBJ1-1; D call uncertain. Germline CDR1 SGHNT, CDR2 YYREEE (reference sequence). V lost 0 bases to trimming and J lost 1 base, with 13 bases between them. The CDR3 is made up of 16 amino acids. The DNA of the CDR3 is TGTGCCAGCAGCTTGGCCGGGTGGGCCCGGAACACTGAAGCTTTCTTT. Its translation: CASSLAGWARNTEAFF.

The rearrangement links TRBV14 to TRBJ2-1; 9 bases match TRBD2. The CDR3 has 12 residues. V dropped 1 base and J dropped 14; count of bases not matched to a gene: 3. From germline, CDR1 is SGHDN and CDR2 FVKESK. The CDR3 DNA reads as TGTGCCAGCAGCCAAGTTGGGACTAGCAAGTTCTTC. As protein: CASSQVGTSKFF.

The J gene is TRBJ2-7, the V gene TRBV11-2; no clear D gene. This CDR3 region has 14 residues. Germline CDR1 reads SGHAT; CDR2 reads FQNNGV. V was pared by 7 bases and J by 5 bases, with 18 bases between. CDR3 nucleotide sequence: TGTGCCAGCACCTGGTTTGTGGCCGCAAACGAGCAGTACTTC. It is translated as CASTWFVAANEQYF.

The CDR3 sequence is CASSVVGGSSSYNEQFF. The CDR3 DNA sequence: TGTGCCAGCAGCGTAGTAGGAGGTAGTAGCAGCTACAATGAGCAGTTCTTC. The chain joins TRBV9 to TRBJ2-1; D is perhaps TRBD2 (5 bases). Trimming took off 0 bases at V and 3 bases at J, with 16 bases between the two ends. The germline V gene encodes CDR1 SGDLS and CDR2 YYNGEE. The CDR3 runs 17 residues.

This chain links TRBV30 with TRBJ2-3, with D perhaps matching TRBD1 (5 bases). CDR1 and CDR2 from the germline V gene are GTSNPN and SVGIG (reference sequence). Trimming removed 4 bases from V and 6 bases from J, with 11 bases in between. The CDR3 sequence is 12 residues long. The CDR3 protein is CAWTGAWDTQYF. DNA of the CDR3: TGTGCCTGGACTGGGGCGTGGGATACGCAGTATTTT.

J is TRBJ1-2 and V is TRBV30; D remains ambiguous. The CDR3 consists of 13 residues. With 4 bases removed from V and 0 bases from J, the gap between germline ends came to 9 bases. The V gene's germline CDR1 is GTSNPN and CDR2 SVGIG (reference sequence). The CDR3 nucleotides are TGTGCCTGGAAAGGCCAGGCTAACTATGGCTACACCTTC. Residues: CAWKGQANYGYTF.

This chain links TRBV4-1 with TRBJ2-7; 8 bases map to TRBD2. Per germline, CDR1 MGHRA and CDR2 YSYEKL. Germline trimming cut 0 bases from V and 2 bases from J; bases unmatched to any gene: 6. This CDR3 is 16 amino acids long. CDR3 in amino acids: CASSQEVGGRPYEQYF. Here the CDR3 DNA reads TGCGCCAGCAGCCAAGAGGTTGGCGGGAGGCCCTACGAGCAGTACTTC.

With respect to this clone: This sample includes further DNA sequences coding for the same CDR3. The V call is TRBV30, the J call TRBJ1-1; D is uncertain. Germline assignment: CDR1 GTSNPN and CDR2 SVGIG (reference sequence). This CDR3 has 13 amino acids. The germline V and J ends were trimmed by 0 bases and 3 bases, with 8 bases remaining between them. The CDR3 is CAWSVLGYTEAFF. The CDR3, as DNA: TGTGCCTGGAGTGTACTGGGTTACACTGAAGCTTTCTTT. Full variable domain (outside the CDR3, taken from reference TRBV30 and TRBJ1-1): SQTIHQWPATLVQPVGSPLSLECTVEGTSNPNLYWYRQAAGRGLQLLFYSVGIGQISSEVPQNLSASRPQDRQFILSSKKLLLSDSGFYLCAWSVLGYTEAFFGQGTRLTVV.